This paragraph reports one TCR beta chain. The CDR3 is 14 amino acids. V was clipped by 7 bases and J by 7 bases; unmatched bases: 12. Germline V gene data show CDR1 as SQVTM and CDR2 as ANQGSEA. This entry comes from a study of blood T cell repertoires in COVID-19. Study as a whole: From T cells, B-cell-depleted T cells, or PBMCs came the material, which was cDNA or gDNA.

Source study methods: Amplification of reference gene primers was used by the study to estimate nucleated cell counts. Produced via immunoSEQ multiplex PCR; TCRdb's table is partial and in-frame only. That table gives V, J and clone size, and the DNA gave D and trimming. The sample includes approximately 300,000 clones, 70% to 90% seen only once; the top ten take around 4%. This receptor was taken from a woman in her 50s with active or convalescent COVID-19. The rearrangement links TRBV29-1 to TRBJ2-7; 11 nucleotides agree with TRBD1. Specimen: peripheral blood. In nucleotides, the CDR3 is TGCAGCGCCTGCCCGGGACAGGGGGTTGTAGAGCAGTACTTC. It is translated as CSACPGQGVVEQYF.